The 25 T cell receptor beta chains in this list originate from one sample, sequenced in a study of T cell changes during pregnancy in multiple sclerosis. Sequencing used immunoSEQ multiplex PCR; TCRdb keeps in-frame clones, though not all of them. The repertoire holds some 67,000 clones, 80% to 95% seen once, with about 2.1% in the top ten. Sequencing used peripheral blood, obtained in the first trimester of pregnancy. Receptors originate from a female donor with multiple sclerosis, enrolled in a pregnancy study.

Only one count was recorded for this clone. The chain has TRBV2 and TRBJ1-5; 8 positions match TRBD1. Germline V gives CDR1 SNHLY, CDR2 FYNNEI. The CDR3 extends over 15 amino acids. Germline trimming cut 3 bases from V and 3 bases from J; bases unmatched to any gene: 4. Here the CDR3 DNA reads TGTGCCAGCAGTGAGGGACAGGTAAACAATCAGCCCCAGCATTTT. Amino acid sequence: CASSEGQVNNQPQHF.

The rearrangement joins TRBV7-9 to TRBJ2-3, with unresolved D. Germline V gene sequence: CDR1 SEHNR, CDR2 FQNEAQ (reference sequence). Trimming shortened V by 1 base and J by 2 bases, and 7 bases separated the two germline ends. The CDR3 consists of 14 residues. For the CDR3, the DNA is TGTGCCAGCAGCTTAGATACTAACACAGATACGCAGTATTTT. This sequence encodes CASSLDTNTDTQYF.

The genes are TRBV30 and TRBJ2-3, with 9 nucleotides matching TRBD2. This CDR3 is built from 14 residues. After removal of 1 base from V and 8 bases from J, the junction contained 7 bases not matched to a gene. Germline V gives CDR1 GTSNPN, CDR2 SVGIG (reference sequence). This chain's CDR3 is CAWSAGTSSSTQYF. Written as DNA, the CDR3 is TGTGCCTGGAGTGCGGGGACTAGCTCAAGTACGCAGTATTTT.

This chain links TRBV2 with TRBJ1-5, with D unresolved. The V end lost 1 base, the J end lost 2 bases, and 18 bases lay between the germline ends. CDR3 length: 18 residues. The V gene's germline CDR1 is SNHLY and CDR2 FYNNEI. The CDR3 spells CASSEVPAGLMRNQPQHF. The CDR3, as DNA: TGTGCCAGCAGTGAAGTCCCGGCGGGTCTAATGCGCAATCAGCCCCAGCATTTT.

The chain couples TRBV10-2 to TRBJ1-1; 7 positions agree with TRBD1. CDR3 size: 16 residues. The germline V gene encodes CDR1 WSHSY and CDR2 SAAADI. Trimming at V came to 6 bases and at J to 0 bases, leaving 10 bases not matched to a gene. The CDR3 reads CASSMRKGALNTEAFF. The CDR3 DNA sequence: TGCGCCAGCAGCATGAGAAAGGGGGCTTTGAACACTGAAGCTTTCTTT.

The CDR3 DNA reads TGTGCCTCAAGGACAGGCCCCACTTCTGGAAACACCATATATTTT. Amino acids: CASRTGPTSGNTIYF. This chain joins TRBV10-3 and TRBJ1-3; 7 bases match TRBD1. The CDR3 sequence is 15 residues long. In germline, CDR1 is ENHRY, CDR2 SYGVKD. After removal of 11 bases from V and 1 base from J, the junction contained 11 bases not matched to a gene.

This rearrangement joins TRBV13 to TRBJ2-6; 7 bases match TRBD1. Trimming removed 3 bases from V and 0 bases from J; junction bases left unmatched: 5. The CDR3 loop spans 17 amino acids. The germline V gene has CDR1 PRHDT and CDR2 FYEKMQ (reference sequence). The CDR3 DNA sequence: TGTGCCAGCAGCTTCGGGACAGTGACCTCTGGGGCCAACGTCCTGACTTTC. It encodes CASSFGTVTSGANVLTF.

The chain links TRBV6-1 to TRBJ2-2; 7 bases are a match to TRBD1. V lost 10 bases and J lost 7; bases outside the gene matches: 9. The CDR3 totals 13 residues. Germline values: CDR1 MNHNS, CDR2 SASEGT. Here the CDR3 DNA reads TGTGCCACCAGAACAGGGGATCACGGGGAGCTGTTTTTT. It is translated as CATRTGDHGELFF.

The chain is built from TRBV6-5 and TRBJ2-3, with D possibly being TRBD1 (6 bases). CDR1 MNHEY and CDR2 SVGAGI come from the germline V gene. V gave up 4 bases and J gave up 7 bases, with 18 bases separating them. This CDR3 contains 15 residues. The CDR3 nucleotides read TGTGCCAGCAGTTCTCCTTTTGGTGGGGGCCATACGCAGTATTTT. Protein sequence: CASSSPFGGGHTQYF.

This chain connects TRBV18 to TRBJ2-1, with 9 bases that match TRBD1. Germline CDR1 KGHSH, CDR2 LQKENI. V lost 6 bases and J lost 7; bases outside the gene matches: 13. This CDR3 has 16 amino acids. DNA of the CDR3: TGTGCCAGCTCGTCCCCCCTCAGGGACAGGGTTAATGAGCAGTTCTTC. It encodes CASSSPLRDRVNEQFF.

As DNA, the CDR3 is TGTGCCAGCAGCAACAAGGACAGGGGAGGAGATGAGCAGTTCTTC. This gives the protein CASSNKDRGGDEQFF. This chain uses TRBV5-4 with TRBJ2-1; TRBD1 matches at 9 bases. The trim removed 4 bases at V and 8 bases at J, leaving 10 bases unmatched. This CDR3 contains 15 residues. Looked up from germline, CDR1 is SGHNT and CDR2 is YYREEE (reference sequence).

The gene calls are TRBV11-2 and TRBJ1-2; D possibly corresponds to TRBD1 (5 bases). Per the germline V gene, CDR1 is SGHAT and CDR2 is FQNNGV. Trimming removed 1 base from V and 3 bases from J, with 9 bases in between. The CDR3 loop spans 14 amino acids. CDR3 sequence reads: CASSLGRGYYGYTF. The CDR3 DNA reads TGTGCCAGCAGCTTAGGAAGGGGCTACTATGGCTACACCTTC.

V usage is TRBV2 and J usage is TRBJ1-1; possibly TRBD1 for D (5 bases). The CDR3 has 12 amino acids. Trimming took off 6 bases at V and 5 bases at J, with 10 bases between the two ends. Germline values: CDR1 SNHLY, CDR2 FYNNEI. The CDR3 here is CASRQGRTEAFF. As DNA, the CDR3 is TGTGCCAGCAGGCAGGGTCGAACTGAAGCTTTCTTT.

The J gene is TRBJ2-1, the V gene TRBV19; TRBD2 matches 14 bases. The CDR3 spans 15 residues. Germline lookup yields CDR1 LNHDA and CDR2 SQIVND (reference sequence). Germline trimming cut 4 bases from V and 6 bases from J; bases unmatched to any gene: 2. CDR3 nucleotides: TGTGCCAGTAGTAAGGGACTAGCGGGAGTCAATGAGCAGTTCTTC. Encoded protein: CASSKGLAGVNEQFF.

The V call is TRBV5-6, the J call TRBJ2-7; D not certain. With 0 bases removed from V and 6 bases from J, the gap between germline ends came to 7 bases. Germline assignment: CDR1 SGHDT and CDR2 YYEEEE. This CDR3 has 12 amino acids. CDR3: CASSLGSSEQYF. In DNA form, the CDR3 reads TGTGCCAGCAGCTTGGGTTCTTCCGAGCAGTACTTC.

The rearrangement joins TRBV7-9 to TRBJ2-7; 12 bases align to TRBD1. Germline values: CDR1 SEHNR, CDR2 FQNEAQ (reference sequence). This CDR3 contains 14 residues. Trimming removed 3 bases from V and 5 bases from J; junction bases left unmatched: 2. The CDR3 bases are TGTGCCAGCAGCTTGGGACAGGGGGCTGACGAGCAGTACTTC. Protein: CASSLGQGADEQYF.

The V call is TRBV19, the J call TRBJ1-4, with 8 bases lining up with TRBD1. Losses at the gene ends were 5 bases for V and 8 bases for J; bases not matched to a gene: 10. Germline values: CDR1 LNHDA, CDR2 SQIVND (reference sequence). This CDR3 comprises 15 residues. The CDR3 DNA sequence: TGTGCCAGTAGTCTACCGGGACAGGCTGTCGAAAAACTGTTTTTT. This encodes CASSLPGQAVEKLFF.

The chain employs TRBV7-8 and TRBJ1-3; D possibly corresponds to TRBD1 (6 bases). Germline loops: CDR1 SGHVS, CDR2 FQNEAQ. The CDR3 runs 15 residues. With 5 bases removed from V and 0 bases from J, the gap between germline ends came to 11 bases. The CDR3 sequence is CASSPGTNSGNTIYF. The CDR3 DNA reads TGTGCCAGCAGCCCCGGGACAAACTCTGGAAACACCATATATTTT.

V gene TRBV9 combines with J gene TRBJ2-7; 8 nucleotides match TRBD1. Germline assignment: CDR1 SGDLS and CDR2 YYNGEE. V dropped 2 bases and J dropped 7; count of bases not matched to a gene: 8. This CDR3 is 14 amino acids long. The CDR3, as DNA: TGTGCCAGCAGCGTGGACAGGGTGACGGGGGAGCAGTACTTC. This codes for CASSVDRVTGEQYF.

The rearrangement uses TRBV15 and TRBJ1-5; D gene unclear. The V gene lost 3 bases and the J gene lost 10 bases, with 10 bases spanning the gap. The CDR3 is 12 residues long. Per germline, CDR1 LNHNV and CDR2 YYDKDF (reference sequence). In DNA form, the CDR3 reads TGTGCCACCAGCAGGGCATCTCGCCCCCAGCATTTT. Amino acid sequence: CATSRASRPQHF.

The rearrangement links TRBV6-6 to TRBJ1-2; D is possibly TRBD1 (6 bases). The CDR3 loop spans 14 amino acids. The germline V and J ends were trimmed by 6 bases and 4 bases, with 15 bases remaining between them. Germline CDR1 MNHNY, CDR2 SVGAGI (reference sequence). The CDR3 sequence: CASSTRGQVYGYTF. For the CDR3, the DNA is TGTGCCAGCAGCACGCGGGGGCAGGTCTATGGCTACACCTTC.

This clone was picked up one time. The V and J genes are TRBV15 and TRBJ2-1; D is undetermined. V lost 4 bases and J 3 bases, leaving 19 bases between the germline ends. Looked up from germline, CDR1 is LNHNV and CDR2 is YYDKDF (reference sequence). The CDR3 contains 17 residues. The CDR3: CATSTRMVGENYNEQFF. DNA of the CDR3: TGTGCCACCAGCACGAGGATGGTCGGCGAAAACTACAATGAGCAGTTCTTC.

CDR3 amino acids: CASSEATGGGNEQFF. In DNA form, the CDR3 reads TGTGCCAGCAGTGAAGCGACAGGGGGCGGGAATGAGCAGTTCTTC. The chain employs TRBV2 and TRBJ2-1; TRBD1 matches at 10 bases. From germline, CDR1 is SNHLY and CDR2 FYNNEI. This CDR3 region has 15 residues. V lost 0 bases and J lost 7; bases outside the gene matches: 3.

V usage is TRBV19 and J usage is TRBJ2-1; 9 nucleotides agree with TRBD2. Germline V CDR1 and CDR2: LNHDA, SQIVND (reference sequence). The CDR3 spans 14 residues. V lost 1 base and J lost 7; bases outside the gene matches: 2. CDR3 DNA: TGTGCCAGTAGTATAGGTAGCGGGAGTAATGAGCAGTTCTTC. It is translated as CASSIGSGSNEQFF.

The CDR3 DNA reads TGTGCCAGCAGCCCCATTGCGGTGGGGGGAAGCTCCTACGAGCAGTACTTC. This encodes CASSPIAVGGSSYEQYF. The genes are TRBV6-7 and TRBJ2-7, with D possibly TRBD2 on 6 matching bases. TRBV6-7 is identified as an open reading frame with a role that is uncertain. V gave up 6 bases and J gave up 0 bases, with 21 bases separating them. The CDR3 spans 17 residues.